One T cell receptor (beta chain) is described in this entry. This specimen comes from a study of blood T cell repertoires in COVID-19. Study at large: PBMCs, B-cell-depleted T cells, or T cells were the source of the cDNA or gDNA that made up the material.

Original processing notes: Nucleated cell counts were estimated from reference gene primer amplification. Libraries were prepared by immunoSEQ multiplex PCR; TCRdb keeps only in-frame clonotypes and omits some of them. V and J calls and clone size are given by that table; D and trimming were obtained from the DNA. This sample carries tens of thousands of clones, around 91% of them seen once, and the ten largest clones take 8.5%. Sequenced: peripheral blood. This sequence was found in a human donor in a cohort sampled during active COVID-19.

The CDR3 bases are TGTGCCAGCAGTTTCGGCGGGGTAAGCTCCTACGAGCAGTACTTC. Encoded protein: CASSFGGVSSYEQYF. V and J are TRBV27 and TRBJ2-7; tentatively, D is TRBD2 (6 bases). In germline, CDR1 is MNHEY, CDR2 SMNVEV (reference sequence). Trimming stripped 3 bases from V and 0 bases from J, with 12 bases between. CDR3 length equals 15 residues.